These 13 T cell receptor beta chains share one sample of origin, sequenced in a study of shared clonotypes between healthy human individuals. The assay was immunoSEQ multiplex PCR, and TCRdb's table has in-frame clones only and misses some. The sample has approximately 700,000 clones; roughly 73% are singletons. The sample comprised memory CD4+ T cells sorted from blood. Regarding subset: CD45RA-negative fraction. All receptors come from a woman in her 30s in good health.

The rearrangement links TRBV19 to TRBJ1-2, with TRBD1 matching over 7 bases. The V and J ends lost 6 bases and 4 bases, in that order; junction bases with no gene match: 11. Per germline, CDR1 LNHDA and CDR2 SQIVND (reference sequence). CDR3 length equals 15 residues. The CDR3 coding sequence is TGTGCCAGTAGCACAACACGACAGGGATCCTATGGCTACACCTTC. Translated, it gives CASSTTRQGSYGYTF.

This clone was counted between two and nine times. The V gene is TRBV25-1, the J gene TRBJ2-7; unclear D gene. Germline CDR1 and CDR2: MGHDK and SYGVNS. V lost 7 bases and J lost 2, with 9 bases in between. This CDR3 contains 12 residues. The CDR3: CASIGGPYEQYF. The CDR3, as DNA: TGTGCCAGCATCGGCGGACCCTACGAGCAGTACTTC.

The table lists this clone with a few counts. Other DNA sequences in the same sample also yield this CDR3. The CDR3 DNA sequence: TGTGCCAGCAGACAGGGGGCCGGGGAGACCCAGTACTTC. Its protein product is CASRQGAGETQYF. The gene calls are TRBV2 and TRBJ2-5; 9 nucleotides match TRBD1. The V gene's germline CDR1 is SNHLY and CDR2 FYNNEI. The CDR3 consists of 13 residues. Trimming cost V 6 bases and J 5 bases; bases outside gene matches: 4.

The rearrangement uses TRBV27 and TRBJ1-5; TRBD1 might be the D (6 bases). This CDR3 comprises 15 residues. Germline V gene data show CDR1 as MNHEY and CDR2 as SMNVEV (reference sequence). Trimming cost V 2 bases and J 5 bases, with 13 bases left between them. The CDR3 reads CASSLGWDKDQPQHF. CDR3 DNA: TGTGCCAGCAGTTTAGGGTGGGACAAGGATCAGCCCCAGCATTTT.

This chain connects TRBV10-3 to TRBJ2-7, with 8 bases aligning to TRBD2. CDR1 is ENHRY, CDR2 SYGVKD, per germline. The CDR3 extends over 15 amino acids. The J segment lost 3 bases and the V segment lost 4 bases, leaving 8 bases of the junction unmatched. In DNA, the CDR3 is TGTGCCATCAGTGGGTCGGGAGGGCAAGTCTACGAGCAGTACTTC. Its protein product is CAISGSGGQVYEQYF.

This chain joins TRBV19 and TRBJ1-5, with 9 bases matching TRBD1. The junction had 12 bases not matched to a gene; V was cut back by 5 bases and J by 4 bases. The CDR3 totals 17 residues. In germline, CDR1 is LNHDA, CDR2 SQIVND (reference sequence). Here the CDR3 reads CASSQGGTGFLNQPQHF. CDR3 DNA sequence: TGTGCCAGTAGTCAGGGAGGGACAGGGTTCCTTAATCAGCCCCAGCATTTT.

The V gene is TRBV25-1, the J gene TRBJ2-2; TRBD2 agrees at 12 bases. The junction had 3 bases not matched to a gene; V was cut back by 3 bases and J by 4 bases. This CDR3 is built from 16 residues. Germline V gene lookup returns CDR1 MGHDK and CDR2 SYGVNS. CDR3 DNA sequence: TGTGCCAGCAGTGATACTAGCGGGGGGTCCACCGGGGAGCTGTTTTTT. This codes for CASSDTSGGSTGELFF.

V usage is TRBV5-1 and J usage is TRBJ1-1, with D perhaps matching TRBD1 (5 bases). CDR1 is SGHRS, CDR2 YFSETQ, per germline. Trimming removed 4 bases from V and 1 base from J, with 23 bases in between. This CDR3 comprises 18 residues. For the CDR3, the DNA is TGCGCCAGCAGCCCCAGGGTAGGGGCCTTTAGAGCGAACACTGAAGCTTTCTTT. Its translation is CASSPRVGAFRANTEAFF. The complete variable domain, with remaining parts taken from reference TRBV5-1 and TRBJ1-1, reads KAGVTQTPRYLIKTRGQQVTLSCSPISGHRSVSWYQQTPGQGLQFLFEYFSETQRNKGNFPGRFSGRQFSNSRSEMNVSTLELGDSALYLCASSPRVGAFRANTEAFFGQGTRLTVV.

This clone has just a few counts. V is TRBV28 and J is TRBJ1-5; TRBD1 aligns across 9 bases. The germline V gene encodes CDR1 MDHEN and CDR2 SYDVKM. The CDR3 sequence is 15 residues long. V shed 6 bases, J shed 0 bases, and the junction held 3 bases outside the gene matches. For the CDR3, the DNA is TGTGCCAGCAGGCCGGACAGGGGTAGCAATCAGCCCCAGCATTTT. Encoded protein: CASRPDRGSNQPQHF. Together with reference TRBV28 and TRBJ1-5, the CDR3 gives the full variable domain: DVKVTQSSRYLVKRTGEKVFLECVQDMDHENMFWYRQDPGLGLRLIYFSYDVKMKEKGDIPEGYSVSREKKERFSLILESASTNQTSMYLCASRPDRGSNQPQHFGDGTRLSIL.

This clone was observed a few times. V and J are TRBV15 and TRBJ2-2; D might be TRBD1 or TRBD2, each matching 5 bases. This CDR3 is built from 16 residues. The V and J ends lost 0 bases and 5 bases respectively, with 13 bases between them. CDR1 is LNHNV and CDR2 is YYDKDF in the germline V gene (reference sequence). CDR3 protein: CATSREGASQTGELFF. For the CDR3, the DNA is TGTGCCACCAGCAGAGAAGGGGCTAGCCAGACCGGGGAGCTGTTTTTT.

The sample holds a few counts of this clone. The rearrangement joins TRBV6-1 to TRBJ2-7, with 7 bases fitting TRBD1. The germline gives CDR1 MNHNS, CDR2 SASEGT. The junction had 15 bases not matched to a gene; V was cut back by 10 bases and J by 6 bases. This CDR3 is built from 14 residues. CDR3 region: CAITGATIPSEQYF. The DNA of the CDR3 is TGTGCCATAACAGGGGCGACAATCCCCTCCGAGCAGTACTTC.

The chain uses TRBV25-1 and TRBJ2-5, with D uncertain. Germline V gene data show CDR1 as MGHDK and CDR2 as SYGVNS. V lost 0 bases to trimming and J lost 5 bases, with 10 bases between them. CDR3 length: 14 amino acids. The CDR3 coding sequence is TGTGCCAGCAGTGAATACATAGGACCGGAGACCCAGTACTTC. It specifies CASSEYIGPETQYF. The full variable domain, in which reference TRBV25-1 and TRBJ2-5 provide the parts outside the CDR3, is EADIYQTPRYLVIGTGKKITLECSQTMGHDKMYWYQQDPGMELHLIHYSYGVNSTEKGDLSSESTVSRIRTEHFPLTLESARPSHTSQYLCASSEYIGPETQYFGPGTRLLVL.

The rearrangement joins TRBV29-1 to TRBJ2-1; D is possibly TRBD2 (5 bases). V was pared by 1 base and J by 6 bases, with 13 bases between. The CDR3 is made up of 14 amino acids. CDR1 and CDR2 (germline): SQVTM, ANQGSEA. CDR3 nucleotides: TGCAGCGTTGAAGCTCAGGAGGTTGGCAATGAGCAGTTCTTC. Translating gives CSVEAQEVGNEQFF.